Shown below are 10 T cell receptor beta chains from a single sample sequenced in a study of control samples from healthy donors and cancer patients. Generated by immunoSEQ multiplex PCR, the TCRdb table keeps only in-frame clones and is missing some. The sample lists tens of thousands of clones, around 90% occurring once. Sequencing was carried out using PBMCs. The source is a woman aged 55-70 years with head and neck cancer.

V is TRBV5-1 and J is TRBJ2-3; weak D call: TRBD1 (5 bases). CDR3 length: 14 residues. Germline CDR1 reads SGHRS; CDR2 reads YFSETQ. The V gene lost 4 bases and the J gene lost 6 bases, with 15 bases spanning the gap. The DNA of the CDR3 is TGCGCCAGCAGCCCCTCAGGGCAGAGGGATACGCAGTATTTT. Translating gives CASSPSGQRDTQYF. The entire variable domain, with the rest obtained from reference TRBV5-1 and TRBJ2-3, is as follows: KAGVTQTPRYLIKTRGQQVTLSCSPISGHRSVSWYQQTPGQGLQFLFEYFSETQRNKGNFPGRFSGRQFSNSRSEMNVSTLELGDSALYLCASSPSGQRDTQYFGPGTRLTVL.

The chain links TRBV15 to TRBJ2-5; D is uncertain. The CDR3 runs 14 residues. The V gene's germline CDR1 is LNHNV and CDR2 YYDKDF (reference sequence). Trimming removed 4 bases at V and 2 bases at J, with 11 bases between. The CDR3 nucleotides read TGTGCCACCAGCATAGACACAAGTCAAGAGACCCAGTACTTC. This gives the protein CATSIDTSQETQYF. The full variable domain, with the rest looked up from reference TRBV15 and TRBJ2-5, is DAMVIQNPRYQVTQFGKPVTLSCSQTLNHNVMYWYQQKSSQAPKLLFHYYDKDFNNEADTPDNFQSRRPNTSFCFLDIRSPGLGDTAMYLCATSIDTSQETQYFGPGTRLLVL.

The V and J genes are TRBV18 and TRBJ1-2, with D perhaps matching TRBD1 (6 bases). V gave up 5 bases and J gave up 6 bases, with 22 bases separating them. Per the germline V gene, CDR1 is KGHSH and CDR2 is LQKENI. This CDR3 is built from 16 residues. The CDR3 DNA follows: TGTGCCAGCTCAAACTACCGGGACACCCTTGAGGATGGCTACACCTTC. Translating it yields CASSNYRDTLEDGYTF.

The rearrangement uses TRBV2 and TRBJ1-5; D is ambiguous. The germline CDR1 and CDR2 sequences are SNHLY and FYNNEI. CDR3 length: 16 amino acids. Deletions cut 2 bases from V and 2 bases from J, with 13 bases between. The CDR3 loop reads CASSENLNGGNQPQHF. As DNA, the CDR3 is TGTGCCAGCAGTGAAAACCTTAACGGTGGCAATCAGCCCCAGCATTTT.

The chain recombines TRBV5-4 with TRBJ2-7; D possibly matches TRBD1 or TRBD2 (5 bases each). The germline CDR1 and CDR2 sequences are SGHNT and YYREEE (reference sequence). The CDR3 runs 16 residues. V was shortened by 4 bases and J by 7 bases, with 24 bases between the two germline ends. The CDR3 coding sequence is TGTGCCAGCAGCACCCTCCGACAGCCCCGTGGCGGGGAGCAGTACTTC. Encoded protein: CASSTLRQPRGGEQYF.

This clone has only one observation. V gene TRBV6-1 combines with J gene TRBJ2-5, with a possible D match to TRBD2 (5 bases). Germline V CDR1 and CDR2: MNHNS, SASEGT. The length of the CDR3 is 15 residues. Trimming left V 0 bases short and J 5 bases short, with 13 bases between. The CDR3 DNA sequence: TGTGCCAGCAGTGAAGCAAGCCCGGGAAGGGAGACCCAGTACTTC. It specifies CASSEASPGRETQYF.

The rearrangement joins TRBV2 to TRBJ2-5; maybe TRBD2 (6 bases). Trimming removed 3 bases at V and 4 bases at J, with 12 bases between. This CDR3 contains 14 residues. The germline gives CDR1 SNHLY, CDR2 FYNNEI. CDR3 bases: TGTGCCAGCAGTGAGTTGGGGGGATTAGAGACCCAGTACTTC. Protein sequence: CASSELGGLETQYF.

This rearrangement joins TRBV2 to TRBJ2-7, with 9 bases lining up with TRBD1. The CDR3 has 16 residues. V was clipped by 6 bases and J by 3 bases; unmatched bases: 12. Germline CDR1 is SNHLY and CDR2 is FYNNEI. CDR3 sequence: CASRINPGTGLYEQYF. The CDR3 DNA sequence: TGTGCCAGCAGGATTAACCCGGGGACAGGGCTCTACGAGCAGTACTTC. Full variable domain (outside the CDR3, taken from reference TRBV2 and TRBJ2-7): EPEVTQTPSHQVTQMGQEVILRCVPISNHLYFYWYRQILGQKVEFLVSFYNNEISEKSEIFDDQFSVERPDGSNFTLKIRSTKLEDSAMYFCASRINPGTGLYEQYFGPGTRLTVT.

The chain is built from TRBV6-6 and TRBJ2-7; 10 nucleotides agree with TRBD2. Germline V gene data show CDR1 as MNHNY and CDR2 as SVGAGI (reference sequence). V shed 5 bases, J shed 0 bases, and the junction held 4 bases outside the gene matches. The CDR3 covers 15 residues. As DNA, the CDR3 is TGTGCCAGCAGTCAGACTAGCGGGCCCTCCTACGAGCAGTACTTC. Translated, it gives CASSQTSGPSYEQYF.

V and J are TRBV20-1 and TRBJ2-3; unclear D gene. The CDR3 loop spans 11 amino acids. The V end lost 3 bases, the J end lost 4 bases, and 5 bases lay between the germline ends. Germline V gene sequence: CDR1 DFQATT, CDR2 SNEGSKA (reference sequence). In DNA form, the CDR3 reads TGCAGTGCTAGCTTTGCAGATACGCAGTATTTT. It is translated as CSASFADTQYF.